Each of the 5 T cell receptor beta chains below was sequenced from the same sample in a study of blood T cell repertoires in COVID-19. The protocol was immunoSEQ multiplex PCR, while the TCRdb copy is restricted to in-frame clones and leaves out a portion. The repertoire has some 110,000 clones, roughly 84% of them found once; the top ten carry over 3%. The specimen sequenced was PBMCs or T cells enriched from blood (not recorded which). The receptors here all came from a woman in her twenties or thirties who had recovered from COVID-19.

The gene calls are TRBV4-3 and TRBJ2-2; possibly TRBD1 for D (5 bases). Germline CDR1 reads LGHNA; CDR2 reads YSLEER. The CDR3 runs 15 residues. V lost 1 base and J lost 7, with 13 bases in between. CDR3 nucleotides: TGCGCCAGCAGCCAAGTAGGGGATCTCAGCGGGGAGCTGTTTTTT. This sequence encodes CASSQVGDLSGELFF.

In its sample, this clone was seen once. The J gene is TRBJ2-1, the V gene TRBV29-1; 8 bases are a match to TRBD2. V was clipped by 0 bases and J by 12 bases; unmatched bases: 7. The CDR3 spans 13 residues. From germline, CDR1 is SQVTM and CDR2 ANQGSEA. The CDR3 protein is CSVEEAAGGWQFF. As DNA, the CDR3 is TGCAGCGTTGAAGAGGCCGCGGGGGGTTGGCAGTTCTTC.

The chain's CDR3 is CASKDEARPQYF. CDR3 coding DNA: TGTGCCAGTAAGGATGAGGCCCGTCCGCAGTATTTT. The chain employs TRBV19 and TRBJ2-3; D is ambiguous. V was clipped by 7 bases and J by 10 bases, with 15 bases between them. CDR3 size: 12 residues. The V gene's germline CDR1 is LNHDA and CDR2 SQIVND (reference sequence). The whole variable domain, filled in from reference TRBV19 and TRBJ2-3, reads DGGITQSPKYLFRKEGQNVTLSCEQNLNHDAMYWYRQDPGQGLRLIYYSQIVNDFQKGDIAEGYSVSREKKESFPLTVTSAQKNPTAFYLCASKDEARPQYFGPGTRLTVL.

This chain connects TRBV29-1 to TRBJ1-3; D perhaps matches TRBD1 (6 bases). The V gene's germline CDR1 is SQVTM and CDR2 ANQGSEA. The CDR3 sequence is 14 residues long. The germline V and J ends were trimmed by 4 bases and 2 bases, with 12 bases remaining between them. The CDR3 here is CSVATGLPGNTIYF. DNA for the CDR3: TGCAGCGTTGCGACAGGCCTTCCTGGAAACACCATATATTTT.

The rearrangement links TRBV7-2 to TRBJ2-2; TRBD1 matches at 7 bases. Trimming cost V 3 bases and J 6 bases; bases outside gene matches: 1. The CDR3 spans 13 residues. Germline V lookup: CDR1 SGHTA, CDR2 FQGNSA. The CDR3 sequence is CASSFTGAGELFF. The DNA for the CDR3 is TGTGCCAGCAGCTTCACAGGGGCCGGGGAGCTGTTTTTT.